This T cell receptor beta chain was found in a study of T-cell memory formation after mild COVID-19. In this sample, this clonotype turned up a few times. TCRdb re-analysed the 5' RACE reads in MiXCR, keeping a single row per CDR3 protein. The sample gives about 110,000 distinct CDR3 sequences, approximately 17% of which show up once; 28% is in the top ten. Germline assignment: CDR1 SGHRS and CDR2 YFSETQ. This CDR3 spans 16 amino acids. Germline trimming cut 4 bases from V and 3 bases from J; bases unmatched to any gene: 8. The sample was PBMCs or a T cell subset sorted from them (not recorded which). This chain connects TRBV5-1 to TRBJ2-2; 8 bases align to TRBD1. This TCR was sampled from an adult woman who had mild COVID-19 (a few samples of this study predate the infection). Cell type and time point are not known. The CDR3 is CASSGTGGDYTGELFF. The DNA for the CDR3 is TGCGCCAGCAGCGGGACAGGCGGGGATTACACCGGGGAGCTGTTTTTT.